A selection of T cell receptor beta chains follows, all from one sample in a study of blood T cell repertoires in COVID-19. The assay was immunoSEQ multiplex PCR, and TCRdb's table has in-frame clones only and misses some. The sample consists of about 280,000 clones, 86% of them appearing once. Input material: peripheral blood. These receptors came from a man aged 35-49 years with active or convalescent COVID-19. The conserved cysteine and the conserved F or W are not part of the CDR3 here. The order of the fields is V gene, CDR3 protein.

TRBV19	ASSSLAGPRGSEAF
TRBV4-2	ASSQVGPGQGNYGYT
TRBV10-2	ATLAGFDNEQF
TRBV4-1	ASSQPGGSSGNTIY
TRBV20-1	SASRQTQY
TRBV7-5	VRSIDRGSYNEQF
TRBV12-5	ASGLVGTEAF
TRBV10-3	ATGGTGAGNTIY
TRBV20-1	SASPSLSGEAF
TRBV5-4	ASSSQDRRYNEQF
TRBV4-1	ASSQGLAQPQH
TRBV19	ASSAGQSNQPQH
TRBV27	ASSLKGNYGYT
TRBV7-3	ASSLTHFGSGNTIY
TRBV7-2	ASSSQGASEKLF
TRBV2	ASSTGQPRRDRGQETQY
TRBV28	ASSFLRGRQENYGYT
TRBV9	ASSGALSGANVLT
TRBV2	ASSVDSRSQQY
TRBV6-5	ASRQWTGAYEQY
TRBV5-1	ASSWRVAGMNTGELF
TRBV6-5	ASSYSLQGGDIQY
TRBV29-1	SVPSGELF
TRBV5-4	ASSREYNEQF
TRBV2	ASSVSSGGYNEQF
TRBV5-6	ASSLEGKGAF
TRBV4-1	ASSQDFKNEQF
TRBV5-1	ASSPGQLGATEAF
TRBV30	AWRGSSYNSPLH
TRBV9	ASSVTRVAGNTIY
TRBV30	AGGGLPQNIQY
TRBV7-2	ASSLSYDRERELF
TRBV5-4	ASSLNRGGATNEKLF
TRBV10-3	AIQGVLYEQY
TRBV30	AWSVDTNQPQH
TRBV25-1	VSSIPGGVDYNEQF
TRBV6-5	ASSYGRETQY
TRBV12-5	ASGPSGWGQKATNEKLF
TRBV5-1	ASSLEQGSGNTIY
TRBV6-4	ASRDSGTSEQF
TRBV5-1	ASSAIAGDPYEQY
TRBV4-1	ASSHRLAEYEQY
TRBV5-4	ASSSRLAGNNEQF
TRBV3-1/TRBV3-2	ASSQDLEFYGYT
TRBV19	ASSISNSPLH
TRBV19	ASSRDRGRGSQH
TRBV5-1	ASSLSGNEKLF
TRBV5-1	ASSLVQGAYEQY
TRBV28	ASSSPQGLGEKLF
TRBV2	ASSEVSSGSSYEQY